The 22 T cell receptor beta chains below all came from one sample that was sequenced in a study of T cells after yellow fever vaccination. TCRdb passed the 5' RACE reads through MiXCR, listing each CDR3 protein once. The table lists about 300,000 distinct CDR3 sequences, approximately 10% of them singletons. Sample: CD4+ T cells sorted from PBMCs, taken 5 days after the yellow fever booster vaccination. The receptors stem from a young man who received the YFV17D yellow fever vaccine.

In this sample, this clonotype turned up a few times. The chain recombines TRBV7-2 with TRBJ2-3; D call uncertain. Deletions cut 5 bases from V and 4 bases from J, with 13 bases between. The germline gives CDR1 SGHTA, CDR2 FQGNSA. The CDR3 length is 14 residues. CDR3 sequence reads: CASSKNRPADTQYF. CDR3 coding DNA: TGTGCCAGCAGCAAGAACCGGCCGGCAGATACGCAGTATTTT.

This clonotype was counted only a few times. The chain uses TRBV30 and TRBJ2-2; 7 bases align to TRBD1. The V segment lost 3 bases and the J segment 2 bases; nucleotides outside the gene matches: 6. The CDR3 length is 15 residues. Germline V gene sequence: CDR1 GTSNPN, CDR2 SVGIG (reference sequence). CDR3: CAWSPRQGNTGELFF. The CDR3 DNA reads TGTGCCTGGAGCCCCCGACAGGGTAACACCGGGGAGCTGTTTTTT.

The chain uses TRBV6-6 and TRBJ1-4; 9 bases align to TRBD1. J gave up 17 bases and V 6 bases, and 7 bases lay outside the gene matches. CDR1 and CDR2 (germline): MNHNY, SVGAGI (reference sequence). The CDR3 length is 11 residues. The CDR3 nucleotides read TGTGCCAGCAGGGGGGACAGGGATTATTTTTTT. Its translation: CASRGDRDYFF.

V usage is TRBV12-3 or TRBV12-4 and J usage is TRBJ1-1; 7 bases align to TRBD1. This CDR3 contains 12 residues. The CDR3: CAIRGGDTEAFF. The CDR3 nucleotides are TGTGCAATCAGGGGGGGGGACACTGAAGCTTTCTTT.

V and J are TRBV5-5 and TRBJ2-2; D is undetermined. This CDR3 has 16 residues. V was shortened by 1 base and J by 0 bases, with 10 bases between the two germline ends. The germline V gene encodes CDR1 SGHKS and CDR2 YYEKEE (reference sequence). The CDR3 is CASSLYIGANTGELFF. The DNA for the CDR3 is TGTGCCAGCAGCTTGTACATAGGCGCGAACACCGGGGAGCTGTTTTTT.

In nucleotides, the CDR3 is TGTGCCAGCAGCGGGACAGGGAATGCCCATGAGACCCAGTACTTC. Protein sequence: CASSGTGNAHETQYF. The chain links TRBV9 to TRBJ2-5, with TRBD1 matching 8 bases. Germline CDR1 SGDLS, CDR2 YYNGEE. Trimming at V came to 3 bases and at J to 5 bases, leaving 9 bases not matched to a gene. The CDR3 is made up of 15 amino acids. The full variable domain, completed using reference TRBV9 and TRBJ2-5, is DSGVTQTPKHLITATGQRVTLRCSPRSGDLSVYWYQQSLDQGLQFLIQYYNGEERAKGNILERFSAQQFPDLHSELNLSSLELGDSALYFCASSGTGNAHETQYFGPGTRLLVL.

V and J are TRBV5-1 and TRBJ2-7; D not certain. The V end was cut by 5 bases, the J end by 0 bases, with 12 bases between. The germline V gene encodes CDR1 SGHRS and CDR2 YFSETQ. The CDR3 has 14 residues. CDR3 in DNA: TGCGCCAGCAGATCGGACCCTAACTCCTACGAGCAGTACGTC. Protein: CASRSDPNSYEQYV.

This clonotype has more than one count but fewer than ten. CDR3 protein: CASSLVFGGLGPREQYV. The CDR3 coding sequence is TGCGCCAGCAGCTTGGTCTTCGGGGGGCTGGGCCCGCGAGAGCAGTACGTC. The V and J genes are TRBV5-1 and TRBJ2-7; TRBD2 is a possible D gene (7 bases). V was pared by 0 bases and J by 7 bases, with 23 bases between. This CDR3 region has 17 residues. CDR1 and CDR2 from the germline V gene are SGHRS and YFSETQ.

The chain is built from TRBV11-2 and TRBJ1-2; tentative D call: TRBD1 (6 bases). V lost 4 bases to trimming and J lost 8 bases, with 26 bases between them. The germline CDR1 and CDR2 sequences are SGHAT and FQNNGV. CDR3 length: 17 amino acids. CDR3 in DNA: TGTGCCAGCAGCTCACCCTCGGGGGGCGGTGTAAGGAGGGGCTACACCTTC. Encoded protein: CASSSPSGGGVRRGYTF.

The CDR3 bases are TGTGCCAGCAGCTTGTGGCAGGGGGAGACCCAGTACTTC. It encodes CASSLWQGETQYF. The chain recombines TRBV5-6 with TRBJ2-5; D is perhaps TRBD1 (6 bases). Trimming cost V 1 base and J 5 bases, with 9 bases left between them. This CDR3 has 13 residues. Germline lookup yields CDR1 SGHDT and CDR2 YYEEEE.

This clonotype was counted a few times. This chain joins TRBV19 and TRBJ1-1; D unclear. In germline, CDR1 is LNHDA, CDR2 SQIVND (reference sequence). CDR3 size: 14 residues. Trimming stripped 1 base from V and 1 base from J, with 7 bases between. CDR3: CASSIVVQNTEAFF. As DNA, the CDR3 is TGTGCCAGTAGTATAGTGGTCCAGAACACTGAAGCTTTCTTT.

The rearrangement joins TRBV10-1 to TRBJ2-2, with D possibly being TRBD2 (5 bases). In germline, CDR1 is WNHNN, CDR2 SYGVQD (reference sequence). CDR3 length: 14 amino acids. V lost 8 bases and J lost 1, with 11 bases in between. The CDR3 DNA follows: TGCGCCAGCCGGGAACTGTTGAACACCGGGGAGCTGTTTTTT. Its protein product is CASRELLNTGELFF.

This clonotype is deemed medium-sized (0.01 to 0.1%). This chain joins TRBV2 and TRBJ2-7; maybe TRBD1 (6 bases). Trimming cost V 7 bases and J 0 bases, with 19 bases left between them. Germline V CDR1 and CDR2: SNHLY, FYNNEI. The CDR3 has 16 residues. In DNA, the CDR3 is TGTGCCAGCACCTTCGGGCAGGGGACGAGCTCCTACGAGCAGTACTTC. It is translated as CASTFGQGTSSYEQYF.

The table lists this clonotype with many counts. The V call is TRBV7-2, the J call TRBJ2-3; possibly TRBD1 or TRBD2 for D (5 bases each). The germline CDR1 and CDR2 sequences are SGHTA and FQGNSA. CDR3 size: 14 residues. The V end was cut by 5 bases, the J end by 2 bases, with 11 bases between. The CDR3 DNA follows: TGTGCCAGCAGCAGGGGACCCAACACAGATACGCAGTATTTT. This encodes CASSRGPNTDTQYF.

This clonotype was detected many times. CDR3 residues: CASSQGPTDTQYF. The DNA for the CDR3 is TGTGCCAGCAGCCAAGGCCCCACAGATACGCAGTATTTT. This sequence joins TRBV3-1 and TRBJ2-3; D remains unclear. Germline loops: CDR1 LGHDT, CDR2 YNNKEL (reference sequence). V was pared by 1 base and J by 2 bases, with 4 bases between. The CDR3 runs to 13 residues.

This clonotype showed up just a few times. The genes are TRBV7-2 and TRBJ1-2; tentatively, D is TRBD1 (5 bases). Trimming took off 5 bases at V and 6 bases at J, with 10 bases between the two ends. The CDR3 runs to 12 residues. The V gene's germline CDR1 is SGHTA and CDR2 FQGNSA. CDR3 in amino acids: CASSQGYDGYTF. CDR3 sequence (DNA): TGTGCCAGCAGCCAGGGATACGATGGCTACACCTTC.

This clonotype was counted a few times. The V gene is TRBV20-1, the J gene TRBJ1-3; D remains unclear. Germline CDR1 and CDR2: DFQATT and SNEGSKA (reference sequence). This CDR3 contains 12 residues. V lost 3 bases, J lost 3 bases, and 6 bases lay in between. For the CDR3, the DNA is TGCAGTGCTAGTAAAGGTGGAAACACCATATATTTT. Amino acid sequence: CSASKGGNTIYF.

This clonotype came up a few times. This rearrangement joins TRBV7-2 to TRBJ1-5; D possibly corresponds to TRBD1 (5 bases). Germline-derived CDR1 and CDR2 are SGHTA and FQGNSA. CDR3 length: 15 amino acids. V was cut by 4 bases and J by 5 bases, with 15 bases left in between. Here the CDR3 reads CASSSHGGGDQPQHF. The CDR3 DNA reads TGTGCCAGCAGCTCCCACGGGGGAGGCGATCAGCCCCAGCATTTT.

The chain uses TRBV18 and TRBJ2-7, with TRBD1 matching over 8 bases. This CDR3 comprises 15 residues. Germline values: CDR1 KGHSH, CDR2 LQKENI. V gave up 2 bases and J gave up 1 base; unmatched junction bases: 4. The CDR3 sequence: CASSPRQGMSYEQYF. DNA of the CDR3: TGTGCCAGCTCACCAAGACAGGGGATGTCCTACGAGCAGTACTTC. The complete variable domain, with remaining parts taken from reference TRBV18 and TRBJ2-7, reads NAGVMQNPRHLVRRRGQEARLRCSPMKGHSHVYWYRQLPEEGLKFMVYLQKENIIDESGMPKERFSAEFPKEGPSILRIQQVVRGDSAAYFCASSPRQGMSYEQYFGPGTRLTVT.

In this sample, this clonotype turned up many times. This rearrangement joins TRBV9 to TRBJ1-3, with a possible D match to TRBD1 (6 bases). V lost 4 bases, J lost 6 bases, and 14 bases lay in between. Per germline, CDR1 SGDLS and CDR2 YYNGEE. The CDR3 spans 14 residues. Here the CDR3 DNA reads TGTGCCAGCAGCCCCACAGGGAGGGAAAACACCATATATTTT. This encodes CASSPTGRENTIYF.

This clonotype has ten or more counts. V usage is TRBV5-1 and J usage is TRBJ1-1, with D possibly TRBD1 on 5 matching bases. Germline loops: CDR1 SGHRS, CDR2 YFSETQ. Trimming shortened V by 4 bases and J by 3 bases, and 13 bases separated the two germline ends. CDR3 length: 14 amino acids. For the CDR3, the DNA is TGCGCCAGCAGCCCCCAGGGAGGGGACACTGAAGCTTTCTTT. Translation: CASSPQGGDTEAFF.

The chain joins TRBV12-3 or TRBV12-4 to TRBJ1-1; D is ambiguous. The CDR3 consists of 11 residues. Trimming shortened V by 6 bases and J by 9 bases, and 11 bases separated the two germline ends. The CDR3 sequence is CASSFGVKAFF. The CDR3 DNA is TGTGCCAGCAGCTTCGGTGTGAAAGCTTTCTTT.